Presented here are 12 T cell receptor beta chains from one specimen sequenced in a study. A single record per CDR3 protein comes from TCRdb applying MiXCR to the 5' RACE reads. Among 60,000 to 65,000 distinct CDR3 sequences listed, around 30% were seen once. The sequencing input was tumor-infiltrating naive CD4+ T cells sorted from the breast tumor. As for subset: naive CD4+ T cells, CD4+CD45RA+CD25-. These receptors originate from a female donor with breast cancer.

This clonotype appeared a few times. The chain combines TRBV7-8 with TRBJ2-5; the match to TRBD1 covers 7 bases. This CDR3 has 13 amino acids. V shed 6 bases and J 0 bases; nucleotides not matched to a gene: 1. Germline lookup yields CDR1 SGHVS and CDR2 FQNEAQ. The CDR3 nucleotides are TGTGCCAGCAGGACAGGGTACCAAGAGACCCAGTACTTC. Translating it yields CASRTGYQETQYF. Variable domain in full (rest from reference TRBV7-8 and TRBJ2-5): GAGVSQSPRYKVAKRGQDVALRCDPISGHVSLFWYQQALGQGPEFLTYFQNEAQLDKSGLPSDRFFAERPEGSVSTLKIQRTQQEDSAVYLCASRTGYQETQYFGPGTRLLVL.

This clonotype has more than one count but fewer than ten. V gene TRBV7-9 combines with J gene TRBJ2-5; tentatively, D is TRBD1 (5 bases). Trimming took 3 bases from V and 0 from J, leaving 11 bases between them. In germline, CDR1 is SEHNR, CDR2 FQNEAQ (reference sequence). CDR3 length: 15 residues. The CDR3 DNA sequence: TGTGCCAGCAGCTTTATGGGGCAGGACCAAGAGACCCAGTACTTC. Translating gives CASSFMGQDQETQYF.

In its sample, this clonotype was seen a few times. The gene calls are TRBV29-1 and TRBJ1-1, with D unclear. Between the trimmed V and J ends, which lost 5 bases and 0 bases, there was a span of 10 bases. Per germline, CDR1 SQVTM and CDR2 ANQGSEA. The CDR3 is 13 residues long. The CDR3 spells CSVNKGVNTEAFF. The CDR3 DNA is TGCAGCGTTAATAAGGGAGTGAACACTGAAGCTTTCTTT.

V and J are TRBV12-3 or TRBV12-4 and TRBJ1-1; D call uncertain. V shed 2 bases and J shed 8 bases, with 9 bases lying between them. The CDR3 has 12 residues. CDR3 loop: CASSLNLGEAFF. The DNA for the CDR3 is TGTGCCAGCAGTTTAAACCTAGGGGAAGCTTTCTTT.

Regarding this clonotype: Being one base from a much bigger clone, this may be a read error. The chain is built from TRBV5-1 and TRBJ2-1, with TRBD2 identical over 7 bases. CDR3 length equals 16 residues. Germline V gene lookup returns CDR1 SGHRS and CDR2 YFSETQ. V shed 7 bases and J 0 bases; nucleotides not matched to a gene: 10. The CDR3, as DNA: TGCGCCAGCGGCTGGGAGCGGGGCCCCTCCTACAATGAGCAGTTCTTC. This codes for CASGWERGPSYNEQFF.

The gene calls are TRBV28 and TRBJ1-2; a possible D gene is TRBD1 (5 bases). This CDR3 has 14 amino acids. V was trimmed by 4 bases and J by 8 bases, leaving 17 bases between them. CDR1 is MDHEN and CDR2 is SYDVKM in the germline V gene. The chain's CDR3 is CASSSYTQRGGYTF. CDR3 sequence (DNA): TGTGCCAGCAGTTCTTATACCCAACGGGGGGGCTACACCTTC.

This clonotype was seen more than once but under ten times. The chain uses TRBV5-1 and TRBJ1-1; TRBD1 is a possible D gene (5 bases). The CDR3 length is 14 residues. CDR1 SGHRS and CDR2 YFSETQ come from the germline V gene. V gave up 4 bases and J gave up 1 base, with 11 bases separating them. CDR3 region: CASSQNTGNTEAFF. In DNA, the CDR3 is TGCGCCAGCAGCCAGAATACAGGGAACACTGAAGCTTTCTTT.

This clonotype is medium-sized (0.01 to 0.1%) by share. The V call is TRBV4-1, the J call TRBJ1-1, with a possible D match to TRBD1 (5 bases). Trimming took 2 bases from V and 0 from J, leaving 7 bases between them. The CDR3 sequence is 14 residues long. CDR1 is MGHRA, CDR2 YSYEKL, per germline. The CDR3 DNA reads TGCGCCAGCAGCCAACAGGGCGTGAACACTGAAGCTTTCTTT. Amino acid sequence: CASSQQGVNTEAFF.

This clonotype was seen a few times. The chain couples TRBV5-6 to TRBJ1-5, with D perhaps TRBD1 (5 bases). Germline-derived CDR1 and CDR2 are SGHDT and YYEEEE. The germline V and J ends were trimmed by 0 bases and 9 bases, with 13 bases remaining between them. The CDR3 is made up of 14 amino acids. In DNA form, the CDR3 reads TGTGCCAGCAGCTTGGCAGGGCCCTCCGGGCCCCAGCATTTT. Its translation: CASSLAGPSGPQHF.

In its sample, this clonotype was seen a few times. V and J are TRBV6-2 or TRBV6-3 and TRBJ2-3, with 8 bases aligning to TRBD2. The CDR3 runs to 15 residues. CDR1 is MNHEY and CDR2 is SVGEGT in the germline V gene. The trim removed 7 bases at V and 6 bases at J, leaving 12 bases unmatched. CDR3: CASKVRAGASDTQYF. The CDR3, as DNA: TGTGCCAGCAAGGTCCGAGCGGGGGCCTCGGATACGCAGTATTTT.

Points on this clonotype: A much bigger clone sits one base away, suggesting this may be a read error. The rearrangement uses TRBV6-6 and TRBJ2-5; 9 bases align to TRBD2. The V gene's germline CDR1 is MNHNY and CDR2 SVGAGI (reference sequence). The CDR3 spans 15 residues. Written as DNA, the CDR3 is TGTGCCAGCAGTTTAGGGCGGGAGGGCCAAGGGACCCAGTACTTC. This sequence encodes CASSLGREGQGTQYF.

The chain's CDR3 is CATSDSRGLNTEAFF. CDR3 in DNA: TGTGCCACCAGTGACTCTAGGGGGCTGAACACTGAAGCTTTCTTT. The chain uses TRBV24-1 and TRBJ1-1, with 7 bases identical to TRBD1. This CDR3 has 15 residues. Germline CDR1 and CDR2: KGHDR and SFDVKD. J was trimmed by 0 bases and V by 4 bases; bases with no gene match: 4.